These 25 T cell receptor beta chains originate from one sample sequenced in a study of cytomegalovirus exposure and HLA in healthy donors. Primers for the PCR totalled 60 Vbeta and 13 Jbeta. The table came from immunoSEQ multiplex PCR; TCRdb's copy has only in-frame clones and leaves some out. The table has some 190,000 clones, roughly 9.4% seen once. Sample: PBMCs. The receptors were sampled from a woman aged 25 to 39 in good health and CMV-seropositive.

V and J are TRBV6-7 and TRBJ1-4; 7 nucleotides agree with TRBD1. TRBV6-7 is known as an ORF, though its function is uncertain. Trimming cost V 8 bases and J 4 bases; bases outside gene matches: 4. The CDR3 extends over 13 amino acids. The CDR3 sequence is CASVTGVNEKLFF. As DNA, the CDR3 is TGTGCCAGCGTTACAGGGGTTAATGAAAAACTGTTTTTT.

This clone has just a few counts. This rearrangement joins TRBV19 to TRBJ2-1; 8 bases map to TRBD2. V trimming: 4 bases; J trimming: 4 bases; junction bases outside the gene matches: 6. CDR1 and CDR2 (germline): LNHDA, SQIVND (reference sequence). CDR3 length: 15 amino acids. CDR3 bases: TGTGCCAGTAGTAGAGTAGCGGGACCGTACAATGAGCAGTTCTTC. Translating it yields CASSRVAGPYNEQFF. The whole variable domain, remainder taken from reference TRBV19 and TRBJ2-1, is DGGITQSPKYLFRKEGQNVTLSCEQNLNHDAMYWYRQDPGQGLRLIYYSQIVNDFQKGDIAEGYSVSREKKESFPLTVTSAQKNPTAFYLCASSRVAGPYNEQFFGPGTRLTVL.

The gene calls are TRBV29-1 and TRBJ2-7, with 10 positions matching TRBD1. Germline CDR1 reads SQVTM; CDR2 reads ANQGSEA. V dropped 7 bases and J dropped 4; count of bases not matched to a gene: 4. The CDR3 loop spans 12 amino acids. CDR3 region: CSGGTGEYEQYF. CDR3 coding DNA: TGCAGCGGGGGGACAGGGGAGTACGAGCAGTACTTC.

The gene calls are TRBV5-1 and TRBJ1-1, with TRBD1 matching over 8 bases. This CDR3 has 15 residues. CDR1 is SGHRS, CDR2 YFSETQ, per germline. The V segment lost 5 bases and the J segment 0 bases; nucleotides outside the gene matches: 6. CDR3 protein: CASRGWTGLNTEAFF. The CDR3 nucleotides are TGCGCCAGCAGGGGCTGGACAGGGCTGAACACTGAAGCTTTCTTT.

This clone was counted between two and nine times. This sequence joins TRBV10-1 and TRBJ2-5; 9 bases match TRBD2. After removal of 0 bases from V and 2 bases from J, the junction contained 4 bases not matched to a gene. This CDR3 region has 16 residues. The germline CDR1 and CDR2 sequences are WNHNN and SYGVQD (reference sequence). Here the CDR3 reads CASSESGTSGQETQYF. In nucleotides, the CDR3 is TGCGCCAGCAGTGAGTCTGGAACTAGCGGGCAAGAGACCCAGTACTTC.

This clone was counted between two and nine times. The chain combines TRBV7-9 with TRBJ1-2; D not resolved. The germline V and J ends were trimmed by 0 bases and 4 bases, with 9 bases remaining between them. Germline assignment: CDR1 SEHNR and CDR2 FQNEAQ (reference sequence). The CDR3 runs 14 residues. This chain's CDR3 is CASSLAYRPYGYTF. The DNA of the CDR3 is TGTGCCAGCAGCTTAGCATACAGACCCTATGGCTACACCTTC. The full variable domain, in which reference TRBV7-9 and TRBJ1-2 provide the parts outside the CDR3, is DTGVSQNPRHKITKRGQNVTFRCDPISEHNRLYWYRQTLGQGPEFLTYFQNEAQLEKSRLLSDRFSAERPKGSFSTLEIQRTEQGDSAMYLCASSLAYRPYGYTFGSGTRLTVV.

The chain joins TRBV9 to TRBJ2-7, with 9 positions matching TRBD2. CDR1 is SGDLS and CDR2 is YYNGEE in the germline V gene. J lost 2 bases, V lost 2 bases, and 8 bases had no gene match. CDR3 size: 16 residues. CDR3 coding DNA: TGTGCCAGCAGCGTTGGGGCGGGAGGGCCTGCCTACGAGCAGTACTTC. This gives the protein CASSVGAGGPAYEQYF.

This clone has more than one count but fewer than ten. This chain joins TRBV29-1 and TRBJ1-2, with 7 bases identical to TRBD1. Per the germline V gene, CDR1 is SQVTM and CDR2 is ANQGSEA. The CDR3 is 15 residues long. V was pared by 0 bases and J by 4 bases, with 8 bases of the junction left unmatched. CDR3 sequence (DNA): TGCAGCGTTGAAGATGAAAGGGGGCTGGCCTATGGCTACACCTTC. As protein: CSVEDERGLAYGYTF.

V usage is TRBV6-1 and J usage is TRBJ1-2, with D perhaps matching TRBD1 (5 bases). Trimming took 0 bases from V and 3 from J, leaving 8 bases between them. The germline V gene has CDR1 MNHNS and CDR2 SASEGT. The CDR3 loop spans 14 amino acids. CDR3 residues: CASSEAGEDYGYTF. In DNA form, the CDR3 reads TGTGCCAGCAGTGAAGCGGGGGAGGACTATGGCTACACCTTC.

V usage is TRBV30 and J usage is TRBJ1-6, with TRBD1 as a possible D gene (5 bases). The CDR3 loop spans 16 amino acids. Germline CDR1 and CDR2: GTSNPN and SVGIG (reference sequence). V lost 4 bases to trimming and J lost 7 bases, with 20 bases between them. CDR3 DNA sequence: TGTGCCTGGACTGTAGTGGGGCGAAGCAGAAATTCACCCCTCCACTTT. This sequence encodes CAWTVVGRSRNSPLHF.

This clone was found a few times. The rearrangement uses TRBV2 and TRBJ1-1; tentative D call: TRBD1 (6 bases). V gave up 11 bases and J gave up 0 bases, with 16 bases separating them. Germline values: CDR1 SNHLY, CDR2 FYNNEI. The CDR3 is 14 amino acids. This chain's CDR3 is CAGTVGQLNTEAFF. The CDR3 DNA reads as TGTGCCGGCACCGTCGGACAGCTGAACACTGAAGCTTTCTTT.

This clone was counted a few times. The chain couples TRBV11-2 to TRBJ2-7, with D perhaps matching TRBD2 (6 bases). The V gene's germline CDR1 is SGHAT and CDR2 FQNNGV. Trimming took 2 bases from V and 8 from J, leaving 19 bases between them. This CDR3 is 15 amino acids long. CDR3 in amino acids: CASSLIGPRGFKQYF. The DNA of the CDR3 is TGTGCCAGCAGCTTAATAGGGCCTCGGGGGTTTAAGCAGTACTTC.

This chain joins TRBV27 and TRBJ1-5, with a possible D match to TRBD1 (5 bases). This CDR3 has 14 residues. Trimming cost V 2 bases and J 5 bases, with 10 bases left between them. Germline V gene sequence: CDR1 MNHEY, CDR2 SMNVEV (reference sequence). In nucleotides, the CDR3 is TGTGCCAGCAGTTTAGGGGGGGGGTATCAGCCCCAGCATTTT. As protein: CASSLGGGYQPQHF.

This clone has just a few counts. The J gene is TRBJ2-7, the V gene TRBV7-8, with 10 bases lining up with TRBD2. This CDR3 contains 16 residues. The germline V gene encodes CDR1 SGHVS and CDR2 FQNEAQ. Trimming took 4 bases from V and 5 from J; bases not matched to a gene: 11. CDR3 DNA sequence: TGTGCCAGCAGCTCCAGGCGGCGGCTAGCGGGAGACGAGCAGTACTTC. Translated, it gives CASSSRRRLAGDEQYF.

This clone was counted a few times. This chain connects TRBV9 to TRBJ1-5, with D perhaps TRBD1 (6 bases). This CDR3 has 13 amino acids. Germline V gene lookup returns CDR1 SGDLS and CDR2 YYNGEE. Trimming removed 4 bases at V and 7 bases at J, with 12 bases between. The CDR3 reads CASSPGEGQPQHF. In DNA form, the CDR3 reads TGTGCCAGCAGCCCAGGGGAGGGGCAGCCCCAGCATTTT.

This chain joins TRBV18 and TRBJ1-4, with D tentatively TRBD1 (5 bases). CDR1 is KGHSH and CDR2 is LQKENI in the germline V gene. This CDR3 has 13 amino acids. V lost 4 bases and J 5 bases, leaving 8 bases between the germline ends. CDR3 sequence (DNA): TGTGCCAGCTCACAGGGGAAGAATGAAAAACTGTTTTTT. Amino acid sequence: CASSQGKNEKLFF.

This chain joins TRBV5-1 and TRBJ1-1; D might be TRBD1 (6 bases). The CDR3 spans 13 residues. Germline-derived CDR1 and CDR2 are SGHRS and YFSETQ. Trimming stripped 2 bases from V and 5 bases from J, with 10 bases between. The CDR3 coding sequence is TGCGCCAGCAGCTTTGCAGGGGTGACTGAAGCTTTCTTT. This codes for CASSFAGVTEAFF.

This clone was counted only a few times. The chain recombines TRBV10-1 with TRBJ2-1; 9 bases are shared with TRBD1. Germline CDR1 reads WNHNN; CDR2 reads SYGVQD (reference sequence). This CDR3 spans 16 amino acids. Trimming took 3 bases from V and 5 from J; bases not matched to a gene: 8. CDR3 region: CASSDPGQGLDNEQFF. CDR3 coding DNA: TGCGCCAGCAGTGACCCGGGACAGGGACTCGACAATGAGCAGTTCTTC.

This clone has a single count. The V and J genes are TRBV2 and TRBJ2-7; tentatively, D is TRBD2 (6 bases). Between the trimmed V and J ends, which lost 1 base and 6 bases, there was a span of 13 bases. The CDR3 is made up of 14 amino acids. CDR1 is SNHLY, CDR2 FYNNEI, per germline. CDR3 sequence reads: CASSEDWMEGEQYF. CDR3 sequence (DNA): TGTGCCAGCAGTGAAGATTGGATGGAGGGCGAGCAGTACTTC.

In this sample, this clone turned up a few times. This chain links TRBV30 with TRBJ2-3, with 11 positions matching TRBD2. This CDR3 is 17 amino acids long. V lost 0 bases to trimming and J lost 2 bases; unmatched junction nucleotides: 7. From germline, CDR1 is GTSNPN and CDR2 SVGIG (reference sequence). The CDR3: CAWSVPGLAVLTDTQYF. In DNA, the CDR3 is TGTGCCTGGAGTGTACCGGGACTAGCGGTCCTCACAGATACGCAGTATTTT.

This clone was counted only a few times. The J gene is TRBJ1-1, the V gene TRBV4-1; D is uncertain. The ends were cut back, 5 bases at V and 7 bases at J, with 20 bases in the middle. From germline, CDR1 is MGHRA and CDR2 YSYEKL. The CDR3 is made up of 15 amino acids. The DNA of the CDR3 is TGCGCCAGCAGCGATGGAGGACTCAACTTGGGTGAAGCTTTCTTT. Translated, it gives CASSDGGLNLGEAFF.

A few counts support this clone. This chain joins TRBV6-5 and TRBJ2-7; 9 bases fit TRBD2. V lost 2 bases and J lost 5; bases outside the gene matches: 7. This CDR3 comprises 15 residues. The germline V gene has CDR1 MNHEY and CDR2 SVGAGI. The CDR3 reads CASSYVAGGPHEQYF. The CDR3 coding sequence is TGTGCCAGCAGTTACGTGGCGGGAGGGCCCCACGAGCAGTACTTC.

This clone was detected only a few times. One end of the junction fails to match germline, which may point to a read error. The chain employs TRBV29-1 and TRBJ2-7, with TRBD2 matching over 15 bases. CDR1 SQVTM and CDR2 ANQGSEA come from the germline V gene. This CDR3 is 15 amino acids long. CDR3 sequence: CSAGLAGGISYEQHF. Written as DNA, the CDR3 is TGCAGCGCGGGACTAGCGGGAGGCATCTCCTACGAGCAGCACTTC.

The chain recombines TRBV6-1 with TRBJ1-2; 11 bases agree with TRBD1. Germline values: CDR1 MNHNS, CDR2 SASEGT. This CDR3 is built from 15 residues. Trimming took 6 bases from V and 4 from J; bases not matched to a gene: 7. CDR3 amino acids: CASSLGQGGGYGYTF. The CDR3 bases are TGTGCCAGCAGCCTGGGACAGGGGGGTGGCTATGGCTACACCTTC.

Worth noting for this clone: One end of the junction is discordant with germline, which a read error may explain. The chain uses TRBV18 and TRBJ1-3; no clear D gene. The CDR3 covers 14 residues. Germline CDR1 is KGHSH and CDR2 is LQKENI. CDR3 nucleotide sequence: TGTGCCAGCTCCCCAAGCCCACTATGGCGCGATCCGAGATTT. Its protein is CASSPSPLWRDPRF.